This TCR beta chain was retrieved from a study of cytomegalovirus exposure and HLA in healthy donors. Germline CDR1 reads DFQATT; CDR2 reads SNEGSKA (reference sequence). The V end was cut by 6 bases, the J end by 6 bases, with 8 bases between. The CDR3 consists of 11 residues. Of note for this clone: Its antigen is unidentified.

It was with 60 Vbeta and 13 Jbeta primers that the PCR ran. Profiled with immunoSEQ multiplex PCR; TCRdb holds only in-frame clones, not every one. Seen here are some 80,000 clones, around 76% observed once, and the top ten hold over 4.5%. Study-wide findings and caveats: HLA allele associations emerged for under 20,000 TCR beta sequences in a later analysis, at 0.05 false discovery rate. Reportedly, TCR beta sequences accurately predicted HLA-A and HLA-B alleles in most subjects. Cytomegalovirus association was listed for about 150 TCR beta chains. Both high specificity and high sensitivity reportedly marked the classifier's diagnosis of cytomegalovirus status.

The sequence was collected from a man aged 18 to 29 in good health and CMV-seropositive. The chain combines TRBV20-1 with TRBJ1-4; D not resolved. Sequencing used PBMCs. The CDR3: CSAPSYEKLFF. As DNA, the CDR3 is TGCAGTGCCCCGTCCTATGAAAAACTGTTTTTT.